The 19 T cell receptor beta chains below were found in one sample sequenced in a study of tissue T cells after allogeneic stem cell transplantation. Only in-frame clones appear in the TCRdb table, and some are missing; sequencing was by immunoSEQ multiplex PCR. The data contain 500 to 700 clones, about three quarters of them singletons. Here the sequenced sample was duodenal tissue, taken at autopsy. These receptor sequences come from a female patient between 40 and 75 years old with steroid-refractory graft-versus-host disease after an allogeneic stem cell transplant. The T cells may come from the graft donor.

This clone has only a few counts. V and J are TRBV5-5 and TRBJ1-1; D remains ambiguous. The CDR3 is made up of 13 amino acids. CDR1 is SGHKS and CDR2 is YYEKEE in the germline V gene (reference sequence). The V gene lost 1 base and the J gene lost 5 bases, with 9 bases spanning the gap. The CDR3 DNA reads TGTGCCAGCAGCTTGATCCAGAGAACTGAAGCTTTCTTT. Encoded protein: CASSLIQRTEAFF. Based on the CDR3 plus reference TRBV5-5 and TRBJ1-1, the full variable domain is DAGVTQSPTHLIKTRGQQVTLRCSPISGHKSVSWYQQVLGQGPQFIFQYYEKEERGRGNFPDRFSARQFPNYSSELNVNALLLGDSALYLCASSLIQRTEAFFGQGTRLTVV.

This clone came up once. The rearrangement joins TRBV20-1 to TRBJ1-3; no definite D call. Trimming removed 6 bases from V and 4 bases from J, with 7 bases in between. The CDR3 loop spans 11 amino acids. CDR1 is DFQATT and CDR2 is SNEGSKA in the germline V gene (reference sequence). The CDR3 here is CSARRGNTIYF. Here the CDR3 DNA reads TGCAGTGCCCGAAGGGGAAACACCATATATTTT.

In this sample, this clone turned up a few times. The J gene is TRBJ1-2, the V gene TRBV7-9; TRBD1 is a possible D gene (5 bases). Germline loops: CDR1 SEHNR, CDR2 FQNEAQ (reference sequence). V lost 5 bases and J 0 bases, leaving 10 bases between the germline ends. CDR3 length: 14 amino acids. CDR3 region: CASSEGRPNYGYTF. The DNA for the CDR3 is TGTGCCAGCAGCGAGGGGAGGCCTAACTATGGCTACACCTTC.

The chain carries TRBV7-9 and TRBJ2-7; possibly TRBD1 for D (5 bases). This CDR3 is built from 13 residues. The germline V and J ends were trimmed by 5 bases and 2 bases, with 10 bases remaining between them. Germline loops: CDR1 SEHNR, CDR2 FQNEAQ (reference sequence). CDR3 nucleotide sequence: TGTGCCAGCAGCACGGACAAAGCCTACGAGCAGTACTTC. Its translation: CASSTDKAYEQYF.

In nucleotides, the CDR3 is TGTGCCAGCAGCTCTACAGATACGCAGTATTTT. Protein sequence: CASSSTDTQYF. The chain employs TRBV5-6 and TRBJ2-3; D is unclear. Germline V CDR1 and CDR2: SGHDT, YYEEEE. V lost 3 bases and J lost 3, with 2 bases in between. CDR3 length equals 11 residues.

This clone was seen just once. The CDR3, as DNA: TGTGCCAGCAGCCCATCACCACTAGCGTCATTTAGATACGTCCAGTATTTT. Translation gives CASSPSPLASFRYVQYF. The chain employs TRBV13 and TRBJ2-3; TRBD2 aligns across 7 bases. The CDR3 consists of 17 residues. With V trimmed by 5 bases and J by 12 bases, 23 bases remained unmatched. In germline, CDR1 is PRHDT, CDR2 FYEKMQ (reference sequence).

CDR3 nucleotides: TGTGCCAGCAGTCGAACCGGGGGAAGGTCCTACAATGAGCAGTTCTTC. Protein: CASSRTGGRSYNEQFF. This chain connects TRBV6-6 to TRBJ2-1; possible D gene TRBD2, 6 bases. Per the germline V gene, CDR1 is MNHNY and CDR2 is SVGAGI (reference sequence). There are 16 residues in the CDR3. Deletions cut 5 bases from V and 1 base from J, with 15 bases between.

The chain is built from TRBV9 and TRBJ2-2; a weak D match, TRBD2 (6 bases). In germline, CDR1 is SGDLS, CDR2 YYNGEE. The CDR3 is made up of 11 amino acids. V was cut by 10 bases and J by 7 bases, with 11 bases left in between. DNA of the CDR3: TGTGCCTCGGGAGTCGACGGGGAGCTGTTTTTT. Translation: CASGVDGELFF.

The CDR3 spells CASGLAGVAGELFF. CDR3 DNA: TGTGCCAGCGGACTAGCGGGAGTAGCCGGGGAGCTGTTTTTT. This rearrangement joins TRBV2 to TRBJ2-2, with 13 bases fitting TRBD2. The length of the CDR3 is 14 residues. V shed 8 bases, J shed 6 bases, and the junction held 3 bases outside the gene matches. Per germline, CDR1 SNHLY and CDR2 FYNNEI.

The CDR3 region is CASSSNRDFYEQYF. CDR3 bases: TGTGCCAGCTCTTCGAACAGGGATTTCTACGAGCAGTACTTC. This chain links TRBV11-2 with TRBJ2-7, with a tentative D call TRBD1 (6 bases). The CDR3 loop spans 14 amino acids. Germline V gene lookup returns CDR1 SGHAT and CDR2 FQNNGV. Trimming shortened V by 8 bases and J by 3 bases, and 17 bases separated the two germline ends. Filled out from reference TRBV11-2 and TRBJ2-7, the complete variable domain reads EAGVAQSPRYKIIEKRQSVAFWCNPISGHATLYWYQQILGQGPKLLIQFQNNGVVDDSQLPKDRFSAERLKGVDSTLKIQPAKLEDSAVYLCASSSNRDFYEQYFGPGTRLTVT.

This clone occurred a few times. The V and J genes are TRBV11-1 and TRBJ1-3, with 8 bases identical to TRBD1. Germline V lookup: CDR1 SGHAT, CDR2 FQDESV (reference sequence). There are 14 residues in the CDR3. V lost 6 bases, J lost 2 bases, and 3 bases stayed unmatched. The CDR3 sequence: CASRLTGAGNTIYF. CDR3 DNA: TGTGCCAGCAGATTGACAGGGGCTGGAAACACCATATATTTT.

The rearrangement links TRBV18 to TRBJ1-2; no clear D. CDR1 and CDR2 (germline): KGHSH, LQKENI. The CDR3 length is 14 residues. With 1 base removed from V and 4 bases from J, the gap between germline ends came to 10 bases. The CDR3 region has the DNA TGTGCCAGCTCACCACAGGGTATATCCTATGGCTACACCTTC. Protein product: CASSPQGISYGYTF.

The rearrangement joins TRBV14 to TRBJ1-6; TRBD1 matches at 8 bases. The CDR3 runs 14 residues. Germline loops: CDR1 SGHDN, CDR2 FVKESK. V lost 6 bases to trimming and J lost 7 bases; unmatched junction nucleotides: 5. The CDR3 protein is CASRRTGLNSPLHF. In DNA form, the CDR3 reads TGTGCCAGCAGGAGGACAGGGTTAAATTCACCCCTCCACTTT.

V usage is TRBV12-3 or TRBV12-4 and J usage is TRBJ2-5; no clear D. V was shortened by 3 bases and J by 0 bases, with 5 bases between the two germline ends. CDR3 length: 13 residues. This chain's CDR3 is CASSLQNQETQYF. The CDR3 nucleotides are TGTGCCAGCAGTTTGCAGAACCAAGAGACCCAGTACTTC.

V is TRBV6-5 and J is TRBJ2-7, with 8 bases that match TRBD2. Germline V gene data show CDR1 as MNHEY and CDR2 as SVGAGI. Losses at the gene ends were 8 bases for V and 0 bases for J; bases not matched to a gene: 6. CDR3 size: 14 residues. CDR3: CASRGGFTSYEQYF. As DNA, the CDR3 is TGTGCCAGCCGGGGGGGATTCACCTCCTACGAGCAGTACTTC.

This chain uses TRBV27 with TRBJ2-1, with 13 bases lining up with TRBD2. CDR3 length: 14 amino acids. Germline-derived CDR1 and CDR2 are MNHEY and SMNVEV (reference sequence). V was clipped by 6 bases and J by 8 bases; unmatched bases: 4. CDR3: CASSGTSGTDEQFF. CDR3 in DNA: TGTGCCAGCAGCGGGACTAGCGGGACGGATGAGCAGTTCTTC.

The chain is built from TRBV19 and TRBJ1-5; D is perhaps TRBD1 (6 bases). The V and J ends lost 3 bases and 7 bases respectively, with 10 bases between them. The CDR3 is 13 residues long. The germline V gene has CDR1 LNHDA and CDR2 SQIVND (reference sequence). The CDR3 is CASSIGGWQPQHF. Written as DNA, the CDR3 is TGTGCCAGTAGTATCGGGGGCTGGCAGCCCCAGCATTTT.

The rearrangement links TRBV5-1 to TRBJ2-2; no clear D. Looked up from germline, CDR1 is SGHRS and CDR2 is YFSETQ. V was shortened by 2 bases and J by 0 bases, with 8 bases between the two germline ends. The CDR3 is 15 residues long. CDR3 nucleotide sequence: TGCGCCAGCAGCTTTGTTACCGCGAACACCGGGGAGCTGTTTTTT. Encoded protein: CASSFVTANTGELFF.

The chain combines TRBV6-5 with TRBJ2-1, with D maybe TRBD2 (6 bases). Trimming left V 5 bases short and J 0 bases short, with 11 bases between. CDR3 length: 15 amino acids. Germline V CDR1 and CDR2: MNHEY, SVGAGI. CDR3 in amino acids: CASSQTGGSYNEQFF. The CDR3 DNA is TGTGCCAGCAGTCAAACCGGGGGCTCCTACAATGAGCAGTTCTTC.